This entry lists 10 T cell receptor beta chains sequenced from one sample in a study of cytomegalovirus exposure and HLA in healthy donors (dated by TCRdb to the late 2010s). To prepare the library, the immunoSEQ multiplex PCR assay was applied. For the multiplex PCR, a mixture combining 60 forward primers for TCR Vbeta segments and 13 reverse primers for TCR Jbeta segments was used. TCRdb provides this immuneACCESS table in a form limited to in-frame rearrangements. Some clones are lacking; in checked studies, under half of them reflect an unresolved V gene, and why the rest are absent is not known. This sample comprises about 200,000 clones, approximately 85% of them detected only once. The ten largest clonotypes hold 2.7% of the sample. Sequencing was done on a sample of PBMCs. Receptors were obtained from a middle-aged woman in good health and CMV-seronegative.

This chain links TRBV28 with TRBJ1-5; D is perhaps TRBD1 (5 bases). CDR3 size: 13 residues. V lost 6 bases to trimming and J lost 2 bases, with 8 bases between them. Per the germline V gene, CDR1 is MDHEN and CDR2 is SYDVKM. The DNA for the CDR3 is TGTGCCAGCAGCGACAGCCGCAATCAGCCCCAGCATTTT. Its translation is CASSDSRNQPQHF.

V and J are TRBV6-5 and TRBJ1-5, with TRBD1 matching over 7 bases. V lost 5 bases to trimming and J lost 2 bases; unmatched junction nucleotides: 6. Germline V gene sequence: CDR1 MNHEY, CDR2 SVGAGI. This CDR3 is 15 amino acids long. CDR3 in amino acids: CASSKQGQGNQPQHF. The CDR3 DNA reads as TGTGCCAGCAGTAAACAGGGGCAAGGCAATCAGCCCCAGCATTTT.

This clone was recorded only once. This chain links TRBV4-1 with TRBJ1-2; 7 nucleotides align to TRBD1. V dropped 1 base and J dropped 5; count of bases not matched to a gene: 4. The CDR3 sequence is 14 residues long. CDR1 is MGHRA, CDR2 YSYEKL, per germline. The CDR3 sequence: CASSQGTGEYGYTF. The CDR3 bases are TGCGCCAGCAGCCAAGGCACAGGGGAATATGGCTACACCTTC.

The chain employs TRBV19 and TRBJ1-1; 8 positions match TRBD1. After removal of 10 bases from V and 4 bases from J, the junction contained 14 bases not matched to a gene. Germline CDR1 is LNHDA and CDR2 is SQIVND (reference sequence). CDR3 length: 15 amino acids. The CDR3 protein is CATRIGQGGSTEAFF. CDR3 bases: TGTGCCACTCGAATCGGACAGGGAGGAAGCACTGAAGCTTTCTTT.

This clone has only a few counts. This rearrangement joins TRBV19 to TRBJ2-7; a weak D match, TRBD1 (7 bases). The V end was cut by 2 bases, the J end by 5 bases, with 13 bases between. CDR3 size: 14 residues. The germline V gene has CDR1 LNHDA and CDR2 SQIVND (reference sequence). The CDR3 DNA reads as TGTGCCAGTAGTATACAGGGGGGTGTACACGAGCAGTACTTC. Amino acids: CASSIQGGVHEQYF. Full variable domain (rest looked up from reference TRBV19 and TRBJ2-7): DGGITQSPKYLFRKEGQNVTLSCEQNLNHDAMYWYRQDPGQGLRLIYYSQIVNDFQKGDIAEGYSVSREKKESFPLTVTSAQKNPTAFYLCASSIQGGVHEQYFGPGTRLTVT.

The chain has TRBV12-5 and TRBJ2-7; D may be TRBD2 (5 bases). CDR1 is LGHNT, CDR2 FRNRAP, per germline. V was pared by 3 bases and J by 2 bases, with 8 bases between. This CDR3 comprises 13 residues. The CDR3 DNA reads TGTGCTAGTGGTTTTGGAGGAGCCTACGAGCAGTACTTC. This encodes CASGFGGAYEQYF.

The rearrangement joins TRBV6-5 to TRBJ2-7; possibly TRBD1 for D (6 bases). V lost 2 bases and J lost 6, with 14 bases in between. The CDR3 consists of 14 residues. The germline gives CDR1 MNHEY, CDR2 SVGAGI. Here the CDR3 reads CASSYQDRSVEQYF. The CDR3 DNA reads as TGTGCCAGCAGTTACCAAGACAGGTCCGTCGAGCAGTACTTC.

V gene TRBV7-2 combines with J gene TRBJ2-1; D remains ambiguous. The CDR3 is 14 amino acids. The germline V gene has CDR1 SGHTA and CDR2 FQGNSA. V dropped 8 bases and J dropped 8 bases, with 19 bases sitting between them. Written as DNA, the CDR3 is TGTGCCAGCTCTAGAGGAGCTAGTCGCTATGAGCAGTTCTTC. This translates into CASSRGASRYEQFF.

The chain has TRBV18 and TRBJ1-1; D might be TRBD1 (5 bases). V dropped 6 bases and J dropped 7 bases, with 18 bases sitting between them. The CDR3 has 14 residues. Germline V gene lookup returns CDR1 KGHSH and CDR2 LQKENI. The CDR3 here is CASSESGLNFEAFF. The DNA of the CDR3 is TGTGCCAGCTCGGAGTCGGGACTAAACTTTGAAGCTTTCTTT.

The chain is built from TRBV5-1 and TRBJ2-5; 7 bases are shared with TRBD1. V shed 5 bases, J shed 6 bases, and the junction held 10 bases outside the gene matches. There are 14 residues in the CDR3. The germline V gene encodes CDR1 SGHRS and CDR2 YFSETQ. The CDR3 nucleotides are TGCGCCAGCAGATATGTACAGGGGCCTCAGACCCAGTACTTC. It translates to CASRYVQGPQTQYF.